The rows below give T cell receptor beta chains drawn from one sample of a study of T cells after yellow fever vaccination. Each CDR3 protein gets one entry after TCRdb re-called the 5' RACE reads with MiXCR. Here the sample spans around 330,000 distinct CDR3 sequences, around 3.9% being singletons. The source material was PBMCs, sampled on the day of the yellow fever booster vaccination. The receptors derive from a man younger than 35 who received the YFV17D yellow fever vaccine. CDR3s include the opening cysteine and the closing phenylalanine or tryptophan. D genes are given only for firm matches. The listing skips clone size in some rows; elsewhere it reads once, few, many or a size class.

cdr3_nt cdr3_aa clone_size j_call d_call v_call
TGTGCCAGCAGATCGCGACAGGGGGGAAGAGCTCGTATCACTGAAGCTTTCTTT CASRSRQGGRARITEAFF many TRBJ1-1 TRBD1 TRBV7-2
TGTGCCAGCAGCCTCGCGGGGGGGCTAGATACGCAGTATTTT CASSLAGGLDTQYF many TRBJ2-3 TRBD2 TRBV7-2
TGCGCCAGCAGCCCCAAGCGTTTTGAGCCCCAGCATTTT CASSPKRFEPQHF many TRBJ1-5 . TRBV4-3
TGTGCCAGCAGCTTAGACAGGGGAAACAATCAGCCCCAGCATTTT CASSLDRGNNQPQHF . TRBJ1-5 TRBD1 TRBV7-9
TGTGCCAGCAGTTTGAGGTGGGACAATCAGCCCCAGCATTTT CASSLRWDNQPQHF few TRBJ1-5 . TRBV12-3/TRBV12-4
TGCGCCAGCAGCTTGGTTGCCGGGGGCCTCACAGATACGCAGTATTTT CASSLVAGGLTDTQYF . TRBJ2-3 . TRBV5-1
TGTGCCAGCTCACTCATGAAAGAGACCCAGTACTTC CASSLMKETQYF many TRBJ2-5 . TRBV18
TGCGCCAGCAGCGTGGGCTCCTACGAGCAGTACTTC CASSVGSYEQYF many TRBJ2-7 . TRBV5-1
TGTGCCAGCAGCCAAGTGCTTGAACTAGCGGGGCTCGATACGCAGTATTTT CASSQVLELAGLDTQYF many TRBJ2-3 TRBD2 TRBV3-1
TGTGCCAGCAGCCGCCCGGACAGGGCATCCTACAATGAGCAGTTCTTC CASSRPDRASYNEQFF . TRBJ2-1 TRBD1 TRBV6-5
TGTGCCAGCAGCTTAGGCGCTGGGGGTTTCACTGAAGCTTTCTTT CASSLGAGGFTEAFF many TRBJ1-1 . TRBV7-9
TGTGCCAGCAGGGGAGTAACCATAAGAGATACGCAGTATTTT CASRGVTIRDTQYF many TRBJ2-3 . TRBV2
TGTGCCAGCAGCTTCGGTCGGGCGTTCGAAAATGAAAAACTGTTTTTT CASSFGRAFENEKLFF many TRBJ1-4 . TRBV7-2
TGTGGCAGCAGCCCCCCTCTTACAGGGCCAATGTATGGCTACACCTTC CGSSPPLTGPMYGYTF . TRBJ1-2 . TRBV12-3/TRBV12-4